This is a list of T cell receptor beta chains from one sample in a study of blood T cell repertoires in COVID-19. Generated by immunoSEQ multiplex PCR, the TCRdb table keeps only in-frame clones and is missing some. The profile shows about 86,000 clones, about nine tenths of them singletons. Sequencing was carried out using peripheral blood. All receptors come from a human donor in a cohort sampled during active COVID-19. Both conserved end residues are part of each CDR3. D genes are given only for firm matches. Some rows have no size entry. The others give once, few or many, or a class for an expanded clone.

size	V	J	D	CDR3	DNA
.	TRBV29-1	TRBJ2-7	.	CSVAETDPYEQYF	TGCAGCGTTGCCGAGACAGACCCCTACGAGCAGTACTTC
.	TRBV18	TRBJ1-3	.	CASSPGRTGNTIYF	TGTGCCAGCTCACCGGGGCGGACTGGAAACACCATATATTTT
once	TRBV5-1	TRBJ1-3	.	CASSLAGVSGNTIYF	TGCGCCAGCAGCTTGGCCGGTGTCTCTGGAAACACCATATATTTT
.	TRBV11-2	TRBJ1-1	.	CASSLGQSEAFF	TGTGCCAGCAGCTTAGGACAGTCCGAAGCTTTCTTT
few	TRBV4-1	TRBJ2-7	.	CASSQATRGLDEQYF	TGCGCCAGCAGCCAAGCAACTAGAGGCCTTGACGAGCAGTACTTC
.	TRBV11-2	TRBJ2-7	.	CASSGSWIYEQYF	TGTGCCAGCAGCGGGAGTTGGATCTACGAGCAGTACTTC
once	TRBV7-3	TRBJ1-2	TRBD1	CASSFPGQGTEDYGYTF	TGTGCCAGCAGCTTCCCGGGACAGGGGACCGAAGACTATGGCTACACCTTC
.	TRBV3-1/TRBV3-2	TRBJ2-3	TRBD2	CASSPIAGGGADTQYF	TGTGCCAGCAGCCCCATTGCGGGAGGGGGGGCAGATACGCAGTATTTT
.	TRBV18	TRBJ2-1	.	CASSPRTSTYNEQFF	TGTGCCAGCTCACCGCGGACTTCTACCTACAATGAGCAGTTCTTC
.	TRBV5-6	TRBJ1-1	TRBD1	CASSYGGGVGTEAFF	TGTGCCAGTAGCTATGGAGGGGGCGTGGGCACTGAAGCTTTCTTT
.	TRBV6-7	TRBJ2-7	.	CASSKPRSKGAYEQYF	TGTGCCAGCAGTAAACCCAGGAGTAAGGGGGCCTACGAGCAGTACTTC
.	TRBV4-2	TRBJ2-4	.	CASSQEKSTKTPLGDIQYF	TGTGCCAGCAGCCAAGAAAAGAGTACTAAGACTCCACTAGGTGACATTCAGTACTTC
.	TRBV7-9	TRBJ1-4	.	CASSLQGSQSDEKLFF	TGTGCCAGCAGCTTACAGGGATCCCAATCCGATGAAAAACTGTTTTTT
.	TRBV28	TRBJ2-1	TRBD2	CASRAPPTTSGTYSYNEQFF	TGTGCCAGTCGAGCACCACCCACGACTAGCGGGACTTACTCCTACAATGAGCAGTTCTTC
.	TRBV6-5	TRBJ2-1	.	CASTLGKWGANEQFF	TGTGCCAGCACACTCGGGAAGTGGGGAGCCAATGAGCAGTTCTTC
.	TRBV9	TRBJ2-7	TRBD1	CASSSRQGGEQYF	TGTGCCAGCAGCTCTCGACAGGGGGGCGAGCAGTACTTC
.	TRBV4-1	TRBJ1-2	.	CASSQGEDTPNYGYTF	TGCGCCAGCAGCCAAGGAGAGGACACTCCGAACTATGGCTACACCTTC
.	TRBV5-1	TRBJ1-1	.	CASSLESTINTEAFF	TGCGCCAGCAGCTTGGAGTCCACTATTAACACTGAAGCTTTCTTT
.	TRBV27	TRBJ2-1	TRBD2	CASCAGTSYNEQFF	TGTGCCAGCTGTGCCGGGACTAGCTACAATGAGCAGTTCTTC
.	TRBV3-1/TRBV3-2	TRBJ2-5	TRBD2	CASGGLAGVSQETQYF	TGTGCCAGCGGGGGACTAGCGGGAGTGAGTCAAGAGACCCAGTACTTC
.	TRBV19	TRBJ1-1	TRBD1	CASSIVDPAGGIRTEAFF	TGTGCCAGTAGTATAGTAGATCCGGCAGGGGGGATTCGGACTGAAGCTTTCTTT
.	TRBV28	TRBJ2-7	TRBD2	CASSLEASGIRGF	TGTGCCAGCAGTTTGGAAGCTAGCGGGATTAGGGGCTTC
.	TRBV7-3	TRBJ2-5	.	CASSRGLKETQYF	TGTGCCAGCAGCCGCGGACTAAAAGAGACCCAGTACTTC
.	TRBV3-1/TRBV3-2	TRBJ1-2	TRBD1	CASSARQGYYGYTF	TGTGCCAGCAGCGCACGACAGGGTTACTATGGCTACACCTTC
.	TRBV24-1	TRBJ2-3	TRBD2	CATSDPLAGGGADTQYF	TGTGCCACCAGTGACCCTTTAGCGGGAGGGGGGGCAGATACGCAGTATTTT
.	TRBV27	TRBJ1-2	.	CASSLDSTGINYGYTF	TGTGCCAGCAGTCTCGACTCGACCGGGATTAACTATGGCTACACCTTC
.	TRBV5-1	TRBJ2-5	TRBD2	CASSLGGTSRETQYF	TGCGCCAGCAGCTTGGGGGGGACTAGCCGGGAGACCCAGTACTTC
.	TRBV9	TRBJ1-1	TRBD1	CASSVGQGLLGAFF	TGTGCCAGCAGCGTAGGACAGGGATTATTAGGAGCTTTCTTT
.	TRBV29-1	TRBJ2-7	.	CSVETAYSYEQYF	TGCAGCGTTGAGACAGCCTATTCCTACGAGCAGTACTTC
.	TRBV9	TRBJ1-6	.	CASSVVGWGHPNSPLHF	TGTGCCAGCAGCGTAGTAGGGTGGGGACACCCTAATTCACCCCTCCACTTT
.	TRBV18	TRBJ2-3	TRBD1	CASSPGQARTDTQYF	TGTGCCAGCTCCCCAGGACAGGCGAGAACAGATACGCAGTATTTT
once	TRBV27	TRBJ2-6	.	CASSLRTTGANVLTF	TGTGCCAGCAGTTTAAGGACTACTGGGGCCAACGTCCTGACTTTC
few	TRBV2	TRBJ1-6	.	CASTPRGIRSPLHF	TGTGCCAGTACCCCCAGGGGAATACGATCACCCCTCCACTTT
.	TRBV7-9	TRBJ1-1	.	CASIQPQGPTEAFF	TGTGCCAGCATCCAACCACAGGGCCCCACTGAAGCTTTCTTT
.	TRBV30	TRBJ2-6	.	CACSNSGANVLTF	TGTGCCTGTTCAAACTCTGGGGCCAACGTCCTGACTTTC
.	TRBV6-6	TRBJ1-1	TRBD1	CASSPLGQINTEAFF	TGTGCCAGCAGTCCCCTGGGACAGATCAACACTGAAGCTTTCTTT
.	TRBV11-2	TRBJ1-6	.	CASSPMGGYNSPLHF	TGTGCCAGCAGCCCTATGGGAGGCTATAATTCACCCCTCCACTTT
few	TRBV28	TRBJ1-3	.	CASSPPRRSGNTIYF	TGTGCCAGCAGCCCACCACGGCGGAGTGGAAACACCATATATTTT
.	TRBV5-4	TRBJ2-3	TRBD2	CASSTKREVTDTQYF	TGTGCCAGCAGTACGAAGCGGGAGGTCACAGATACGCAGTATTTT
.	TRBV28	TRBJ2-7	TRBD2	CASSLSGAGGEQYF	TGTGCCAGCAGTTTAAGCGGGGCGGGGGGCGAGCAGTACTTC
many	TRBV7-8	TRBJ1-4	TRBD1	CASRPPGQGTNEKLFF	TGTGCCAGCAGACCTCCCGGACAGGGGACTAATGAAAAACTGTTTTTT
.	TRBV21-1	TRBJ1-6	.	CASSKPTLRQANSPLHF	TGTGCCAGCAGCAAGCCGACACTTAGACAGGCTAATTCACCCCTCCACTTT
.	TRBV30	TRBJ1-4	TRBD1	CAWSVPTGGWSNEKLFF	TGTGCCTGGAGTGTGCCGACAGGGGGCTGGAGTAATGAAAAACTGTTTTTT
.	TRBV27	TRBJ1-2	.	CASRGAVPYGHTF	TGTGCCAGCAGGGGGGCAGTCCCCTATGGCCACACCTTC
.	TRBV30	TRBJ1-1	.	CAWRLGSWTEAFF	TGTGCCTGGAGACTGGGGAGTTGGACTGAAGCTTTCTTT
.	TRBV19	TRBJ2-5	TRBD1	CASSRGTGMGETQYF	TGTGCCAGTAGTAGGGGGACAGGGATGGGCGAGACCCAGTACTTC